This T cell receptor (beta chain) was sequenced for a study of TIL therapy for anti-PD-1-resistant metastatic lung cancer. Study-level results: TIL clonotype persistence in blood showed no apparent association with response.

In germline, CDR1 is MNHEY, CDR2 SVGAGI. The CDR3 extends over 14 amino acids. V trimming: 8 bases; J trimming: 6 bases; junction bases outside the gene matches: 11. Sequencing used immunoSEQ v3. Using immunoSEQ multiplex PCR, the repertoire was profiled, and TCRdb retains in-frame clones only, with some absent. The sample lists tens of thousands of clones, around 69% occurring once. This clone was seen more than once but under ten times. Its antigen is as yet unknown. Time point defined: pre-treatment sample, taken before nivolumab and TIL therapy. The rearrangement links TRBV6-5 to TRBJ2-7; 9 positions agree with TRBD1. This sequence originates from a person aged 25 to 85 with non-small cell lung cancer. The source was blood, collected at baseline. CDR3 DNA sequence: TGTGCCAGCGCCCGGGACAGGGTAGTGGGCGAGCAGTACTTC. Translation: CASARDRVVGEQYF.